This T cell receptor (beta chain) was sequenced in a study of Ad26.COV2.S vaccination and SARS-CoV-2 variants (dated by TCRdb to the early 2020s). Background for the entire study: Donors in the vaccine arm were drawn from COV1001, a multicentre, randomized, double-blind, placebo-controlled phase I-IIa trial testing Ad26.COV2.S in healthy adults. A total of around 32 samples were included in the TCR-sequenced set, comprising around 19 Ad26.COV2.S vaccine recipients, 5 placebo recipients and 8 SARS-CoV-2 convalescent individuals. Investigators did not know the trial group allocation while performing experiments and assessing outcomes. Sequencing of the TCRbeta repertoire served to evaluate the specificity and breadth of SARS-CoV-2-reactive T cell receptors following Ad26.COV2.S vaccination. Trial participants were randomized into five groups of five, in which low-dose or high-dose Ad26.COV2.S was given once or twice, or placebo was given on both occasions. Ad26.COV2.S was administered intramuscularly at 5 x 10^10 or 1 x 10^11 viral particles, either as a single shot or as two shots given 56 days apart. Paper-wide results and their limitations: Ad26.COV2.S recipients had higher spike-specific TCR breadth than placebo recipients (P = 0.0014). After vaccination, substantial breadth of spike-specific CD8+ and CD4+ T cell responses was reported. The study was not powered for comparison of responses between vaccine doses or regimens. It was noted by the authors that total T cell responses may have been underestimated by the TCR breadth and depth analyses. Non-spike TCR breadth was comparable between vaccine and placebo recipients, consistent with the vaccine containing only spike.

Comment on this clone: Its target antigen remains unknown. No base-level quality is on record; no much larger clone is a single base apart.

Read against the paper, the sample's treatment or condition label means: some 20 received Ad26.COV2.S at low or high dose, single or two shots; a few received placebo; per-sample allocation not given. For vaccine and placebo recipients, the sequenced repertoires came from samples collected on day 63 after the first injection. In Cohort 1b, about two dozen adults aged 18-55 years were enrolled at a single site in Boston, USA, between 29 July and 7 August 2020. As a vaccine, Ad26.COV2.S was a replication-incompetent adenovirus type 26 vector that expressed a prefusion-stabilized SARS-CoV-2 spike protein derived from the original Wuhan strain. The CDR3 measures 15 amino acids from cysteine to phenylalanine. CDR3 DNA only is kept here, 45 bases in frame from base 1. At the junction V is shortened by 5 bases and J by 7 bases; bases outside the gene matches: 3. Per the germline V gene (reference sequence), PRHDT is the CDR1 and FYEKMQ is the CDR2.

The immunoSEQ Assay was used to sequence TCRbeta CDR3 regions. After extraction, genomic DNA underwent amplification by bias-controlled multiplex PCR, followed by high-throughput sequencing. As for how the authors treated the data: To quantify the absolute abundance of every unique TCRbeta CDR3 region, sequences were collapsed and filtered. T cell fraction was estimated by normalization of TCRbeta template counts to usable DNA, with usable DNA being measured through amplification of reference genes present in all nucleated cells. Repertoire TCRs were annotated as SARS-CoV-2-specific by exact matching of V gene, CDR3 amino acid sequence and J gene to a known reactive TCR set. MIRA supplied the reference SARS-CoV-2 TCR set, which was filtered for enrichment in COVID-19-positive ImmuneCODE repertoires so that public or cross-reactive TCRs were removed. Based on the MIRA antigens, annotated TCRs were further analysed at the level of specific ORF or position within ORF. Depth was the summed frequency of annotated unique rearrangements, while breadth was defined as annotated unique rearrangements over total unique productive rearrangements. Group comparisons of TCR breadth used two-sided Wilcoxon rank-sum tests. TCRdb carries this immuneACCESS record with in-frame sequences only. Its versions omit some clonotypes, under half of them owing to an unresolved V gene in the studies checked, with the rest unexplained. The V and J calls and clone size are taken from that table; D and trimming were inferred from the DNA. The sample has approximately 410,000 clones on record, roughly 90% of them singletons. About 1.6% of the sample is taken by the ten largest.

Here the sequenced sample was peripheral blood, taken in a trial of Ad26.COV2.S vaccine versus placebo. The chain is made from TRBV13 and TRBJ2-1, with 15 bases matching TRBD2. The clonotype originates from a person between 18 and 65 years old who received the Ad26.COV2.S COVID-19 vaccine or a placebo. At the DNA level, the sequence is TGTGCCAGCAGCCGTGGACTAGCGGGGGGGAATGAGCAGTTCTTC. The encoded protein is CASSRGLAGGNEQFF.